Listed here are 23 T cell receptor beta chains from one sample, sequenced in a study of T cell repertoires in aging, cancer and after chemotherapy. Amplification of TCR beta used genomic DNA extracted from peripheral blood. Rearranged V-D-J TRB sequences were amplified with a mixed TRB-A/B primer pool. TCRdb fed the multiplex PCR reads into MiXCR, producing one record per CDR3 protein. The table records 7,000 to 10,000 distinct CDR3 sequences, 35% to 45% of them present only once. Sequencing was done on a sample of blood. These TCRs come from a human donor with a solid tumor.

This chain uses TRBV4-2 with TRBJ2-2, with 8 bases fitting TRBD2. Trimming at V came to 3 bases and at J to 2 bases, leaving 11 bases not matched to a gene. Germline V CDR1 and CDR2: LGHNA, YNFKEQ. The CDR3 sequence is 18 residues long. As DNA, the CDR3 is TGTGCCAGCAGCCAGCCCACGGGGAGCGGGGGTAACACCGGGGAGCTGTTTTTT. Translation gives CASSQPTGSGGNTGELFF.

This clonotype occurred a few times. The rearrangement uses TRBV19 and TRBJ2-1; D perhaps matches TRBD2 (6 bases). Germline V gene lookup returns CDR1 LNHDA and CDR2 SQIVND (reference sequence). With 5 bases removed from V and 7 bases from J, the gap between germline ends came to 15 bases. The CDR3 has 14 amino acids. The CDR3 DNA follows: TGTGCCAGTAGTCTGGCCTTCCGGGAGAATGAGCAGTTCTTC. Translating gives CASSLAFRENEQFF.

This CDR3 reads CASSLVGGEETQYF. The CDR3 DNA reads as TGTGCCAGCAGCTTAGTGGGGGGCGAAGAGACCCAGTACTTC. The genes are TRBV7-2 and TRBJ2-5, with D perhaps TRBD1 or TRBD2 (6 bases each). V lost 1 base and J 3 bases, leaving 9 bases between the germline ends. CDR1 is SGHTA, CDR2 FQGNSA, per germline. This CDR3 contains 14 residues.

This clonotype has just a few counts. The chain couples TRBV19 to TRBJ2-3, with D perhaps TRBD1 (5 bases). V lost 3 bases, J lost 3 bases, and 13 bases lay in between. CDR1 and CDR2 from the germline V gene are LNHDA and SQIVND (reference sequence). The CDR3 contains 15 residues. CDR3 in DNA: TGTGCCAGTAGTATTCAAGGGGTGGGGACAGATACGCAGTATTTT. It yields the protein CASSIQGVGTDTQYF.

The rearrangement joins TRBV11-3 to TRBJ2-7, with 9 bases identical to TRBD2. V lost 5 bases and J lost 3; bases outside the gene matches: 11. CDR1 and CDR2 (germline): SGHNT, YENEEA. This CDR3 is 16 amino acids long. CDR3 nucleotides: TGTGCCAGCAGCCAAGATTACGGCGGGGGGGGCTACGAGCAGTACTTC. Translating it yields CASSQDYGGGGYEQYF.

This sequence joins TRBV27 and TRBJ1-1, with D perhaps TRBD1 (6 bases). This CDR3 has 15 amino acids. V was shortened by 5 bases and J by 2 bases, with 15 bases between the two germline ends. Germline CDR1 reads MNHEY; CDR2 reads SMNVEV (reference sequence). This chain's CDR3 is CASSARTDFNTEAFF. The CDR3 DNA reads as TGTGCCAGCAGTGCGCGGACAGATTTTAACACTGAAGCTTTCTTT.

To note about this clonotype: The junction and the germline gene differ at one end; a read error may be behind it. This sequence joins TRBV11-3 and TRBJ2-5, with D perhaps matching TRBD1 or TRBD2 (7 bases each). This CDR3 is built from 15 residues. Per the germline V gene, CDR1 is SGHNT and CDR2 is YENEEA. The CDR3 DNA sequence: TGTGCCAGCAGTTTAGCGCAGGGGGGGGAAGAGACCCAGTACTTC. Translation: CASSLAQGGEETQYF.

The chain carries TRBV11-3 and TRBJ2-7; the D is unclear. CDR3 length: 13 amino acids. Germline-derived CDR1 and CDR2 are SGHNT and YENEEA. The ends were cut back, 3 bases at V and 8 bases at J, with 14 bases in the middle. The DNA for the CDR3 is TGTGCCAGCAGCTTGGCCCCTGTCCCACAGCAGTACTTC. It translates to CASSLAPVPQQYF. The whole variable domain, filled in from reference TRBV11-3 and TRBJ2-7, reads EAGVVQSPRYKIIEKKQPVAFWCNPISGHNTLYWYLQNLGQGPELLIRYENEEAVDDSQLPKDRFSAERLKGVDSTLKIQPAELGDSAVYLCASSLAPVPQQYFGPGTRLTVT.

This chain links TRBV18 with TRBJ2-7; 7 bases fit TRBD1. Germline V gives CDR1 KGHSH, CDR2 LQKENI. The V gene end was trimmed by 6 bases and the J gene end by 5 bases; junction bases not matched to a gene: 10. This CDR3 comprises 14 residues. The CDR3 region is CASSLTGDRDEQYF. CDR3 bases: TGTGCCAGCTCTCTTACAGGGGACCGGGACGAGCAGTACTTC.

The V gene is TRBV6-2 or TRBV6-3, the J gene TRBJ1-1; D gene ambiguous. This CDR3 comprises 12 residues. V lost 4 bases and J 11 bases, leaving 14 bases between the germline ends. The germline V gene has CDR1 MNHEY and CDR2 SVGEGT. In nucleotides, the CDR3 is TGTGCCAGCAGTTCGGGCGACTCCCTGGCTTTCTTT. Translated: CASSSGDSLAFF.

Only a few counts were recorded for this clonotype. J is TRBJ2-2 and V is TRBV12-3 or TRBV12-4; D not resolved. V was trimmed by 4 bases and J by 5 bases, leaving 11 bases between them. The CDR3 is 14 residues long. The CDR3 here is CASSSVAGTGELFF. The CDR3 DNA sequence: TGTGCCAGCAGTTCAGTCGCCGGGACCGGGGAGCTGTTTTTT.

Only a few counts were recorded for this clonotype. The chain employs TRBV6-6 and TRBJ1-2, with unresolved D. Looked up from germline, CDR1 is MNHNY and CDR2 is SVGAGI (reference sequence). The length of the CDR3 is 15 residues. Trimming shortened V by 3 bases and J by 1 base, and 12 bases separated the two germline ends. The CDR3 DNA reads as TGTGCCAGCAGTTATCGGCGCAGTAATAACTATGGCTACACCTTC. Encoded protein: CASSYRRSNNYGYTF.

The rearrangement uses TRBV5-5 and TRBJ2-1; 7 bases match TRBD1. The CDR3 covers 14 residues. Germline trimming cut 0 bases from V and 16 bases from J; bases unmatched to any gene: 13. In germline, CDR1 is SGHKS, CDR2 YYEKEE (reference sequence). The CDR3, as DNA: TGTGCCAGCAGCTTGGGAGGGGGCGAAAAGGCTTCCTTCTTC. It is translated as CASSLGGGEKASFF.

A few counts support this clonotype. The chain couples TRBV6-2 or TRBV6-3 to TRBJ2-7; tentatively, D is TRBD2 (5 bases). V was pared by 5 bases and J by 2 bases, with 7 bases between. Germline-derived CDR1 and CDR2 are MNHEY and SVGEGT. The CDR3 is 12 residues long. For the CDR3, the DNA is TGTGCCAGCAGTAGCGGTCCCTACGAGCAGTACTTC. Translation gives CASSSGPYEQYF.

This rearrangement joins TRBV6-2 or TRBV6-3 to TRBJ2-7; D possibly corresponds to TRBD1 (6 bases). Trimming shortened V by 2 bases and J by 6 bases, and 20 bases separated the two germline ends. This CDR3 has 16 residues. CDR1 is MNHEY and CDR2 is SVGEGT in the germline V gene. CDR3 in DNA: TGTGCCAGCAGTTACGGTTTATCTTGGGGGCGAGGCGAGCAGTACTTC. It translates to CASSYGLSWGRGEQYF.

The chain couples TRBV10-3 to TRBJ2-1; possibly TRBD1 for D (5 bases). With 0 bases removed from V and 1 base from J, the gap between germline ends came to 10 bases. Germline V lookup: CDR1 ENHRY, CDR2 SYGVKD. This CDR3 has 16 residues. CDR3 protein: CAISESMAGSYNEQFF. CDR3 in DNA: TGTGCCATCAGTGAGTCGATGGCAGGGTCCTACAATGAGCAGTTCTTC.

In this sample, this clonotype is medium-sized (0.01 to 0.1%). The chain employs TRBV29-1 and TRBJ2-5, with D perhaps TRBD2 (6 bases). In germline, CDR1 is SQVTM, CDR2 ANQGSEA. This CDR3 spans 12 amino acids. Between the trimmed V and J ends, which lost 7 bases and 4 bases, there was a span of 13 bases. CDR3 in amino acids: CSGGLGGETQYF. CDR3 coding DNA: TGCAGCGGCGGACTGGGAGGAGAGACCCAGTACTTC.

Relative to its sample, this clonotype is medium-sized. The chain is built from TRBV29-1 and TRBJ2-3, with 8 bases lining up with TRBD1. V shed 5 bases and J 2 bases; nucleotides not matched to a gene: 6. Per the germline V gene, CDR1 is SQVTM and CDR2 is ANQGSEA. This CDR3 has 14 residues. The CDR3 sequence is CSVPTGGHTDTQYF. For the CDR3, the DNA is TGCAGCGTTCCAACAGGGGGACACACAGATACGCAGTATTTT.

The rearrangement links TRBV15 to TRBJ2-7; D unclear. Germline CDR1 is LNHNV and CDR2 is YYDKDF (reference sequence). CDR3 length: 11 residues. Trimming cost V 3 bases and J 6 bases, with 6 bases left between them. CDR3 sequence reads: CATSSNGEQYF. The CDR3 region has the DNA TGTGCCACCAGCAGTAACGGCGAGCAGTACTTC.

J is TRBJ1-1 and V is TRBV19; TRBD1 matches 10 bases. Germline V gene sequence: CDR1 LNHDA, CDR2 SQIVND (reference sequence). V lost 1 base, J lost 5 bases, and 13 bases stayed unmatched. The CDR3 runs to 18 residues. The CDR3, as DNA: TGTGCCAGTAGTATAGTAAGGAGGGACAGGGGAGGTAGGACTGAAGCTTTCTTT. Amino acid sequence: CASSIVRRDRGGRTEAFF.

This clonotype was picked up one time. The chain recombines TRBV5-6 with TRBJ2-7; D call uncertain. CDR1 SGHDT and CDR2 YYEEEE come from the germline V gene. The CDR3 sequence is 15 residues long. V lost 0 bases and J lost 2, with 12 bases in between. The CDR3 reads CASSLVLQPPYEQYF. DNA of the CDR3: TGTGCCAGCAGCTTGGTTCTACAGCCACCCTACGAGCAGTACTTC.

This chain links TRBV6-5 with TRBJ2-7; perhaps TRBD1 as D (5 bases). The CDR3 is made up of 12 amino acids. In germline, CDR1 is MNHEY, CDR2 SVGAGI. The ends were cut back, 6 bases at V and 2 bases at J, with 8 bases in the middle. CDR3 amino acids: CASRTGAYEQYF. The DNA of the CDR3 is TGTGCCAGCAGAACAGGAGCCTACGAGCAGTACTTC.

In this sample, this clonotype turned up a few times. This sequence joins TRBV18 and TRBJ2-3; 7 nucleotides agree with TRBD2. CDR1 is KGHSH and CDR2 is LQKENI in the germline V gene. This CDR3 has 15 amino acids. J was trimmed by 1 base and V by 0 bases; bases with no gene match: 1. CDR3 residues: CASSPPREGTDTQYF. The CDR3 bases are TGTGCCAGCTCACCACCACGGGAGGGCACAGATACGCAGTATTTT.